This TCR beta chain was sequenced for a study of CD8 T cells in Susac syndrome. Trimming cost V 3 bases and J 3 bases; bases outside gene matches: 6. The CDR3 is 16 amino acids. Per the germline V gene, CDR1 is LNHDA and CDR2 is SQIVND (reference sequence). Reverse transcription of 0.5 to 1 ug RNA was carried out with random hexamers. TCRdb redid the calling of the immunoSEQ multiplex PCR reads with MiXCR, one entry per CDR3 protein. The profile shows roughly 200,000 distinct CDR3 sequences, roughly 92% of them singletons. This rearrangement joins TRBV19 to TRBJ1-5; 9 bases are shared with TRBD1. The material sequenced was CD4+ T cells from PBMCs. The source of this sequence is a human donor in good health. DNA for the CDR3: TGTGCCAGTAGTATGTGGACAGGGGTCCACAATCAGCCCCAGCATTTT. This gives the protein CASSMWTGVHNQPQHF.